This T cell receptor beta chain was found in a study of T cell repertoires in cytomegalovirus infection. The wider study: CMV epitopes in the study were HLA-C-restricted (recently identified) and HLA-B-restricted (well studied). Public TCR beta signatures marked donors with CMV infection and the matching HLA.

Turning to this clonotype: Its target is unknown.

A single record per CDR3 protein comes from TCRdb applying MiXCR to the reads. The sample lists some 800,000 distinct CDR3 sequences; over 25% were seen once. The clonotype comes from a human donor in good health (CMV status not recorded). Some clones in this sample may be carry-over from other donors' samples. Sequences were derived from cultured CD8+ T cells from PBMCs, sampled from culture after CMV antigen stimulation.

The CDR3 region has the DNA TGCGCCAGCAGCCATGGACAGGGATTCTACGAGCAGTACTTC. Residues: CASSHGQGFYEQYF. The chain has TRBV4-1 and TRBJ2-7; TRBD1 agrees at 8 bases. With V trimmed by 3 bases and J by 3 bases, 4 bases remained unmatched. This CDR3 has 14 amino acids. Germline V gene sequence: CDR1 MGHRA, CDR2 YSYEKL.